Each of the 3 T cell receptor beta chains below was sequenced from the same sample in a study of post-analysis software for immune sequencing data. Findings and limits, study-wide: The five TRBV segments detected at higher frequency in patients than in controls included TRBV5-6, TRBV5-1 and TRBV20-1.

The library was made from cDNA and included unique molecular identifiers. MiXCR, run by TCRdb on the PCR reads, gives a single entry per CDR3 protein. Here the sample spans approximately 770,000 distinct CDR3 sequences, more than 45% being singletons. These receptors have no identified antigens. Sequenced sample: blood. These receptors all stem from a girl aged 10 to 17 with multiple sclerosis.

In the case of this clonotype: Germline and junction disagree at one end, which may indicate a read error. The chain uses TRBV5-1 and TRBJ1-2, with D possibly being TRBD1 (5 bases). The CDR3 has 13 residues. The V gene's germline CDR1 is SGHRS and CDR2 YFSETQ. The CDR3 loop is CASGLDINYGYTF. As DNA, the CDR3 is TGCGCCAGCGGCTTGGACATAAACTATGGCTACACCTTC.

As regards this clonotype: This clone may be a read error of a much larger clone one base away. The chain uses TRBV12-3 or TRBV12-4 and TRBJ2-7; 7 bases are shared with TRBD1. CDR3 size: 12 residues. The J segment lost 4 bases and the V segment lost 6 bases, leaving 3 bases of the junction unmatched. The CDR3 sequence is CASSWGQYEQYF. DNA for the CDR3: TGTGCCAGCAGCTGGGGACAGTACGAGCAGTACTTC.

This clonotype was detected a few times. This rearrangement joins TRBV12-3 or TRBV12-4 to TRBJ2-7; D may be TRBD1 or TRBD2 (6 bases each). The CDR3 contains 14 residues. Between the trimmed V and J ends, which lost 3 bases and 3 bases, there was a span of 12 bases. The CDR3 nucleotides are TGTGCCAGCAGTTTCGGCGGAGGGGGCTACGAGCAGTACTTC. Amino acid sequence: CASSFGGGGYEQYF.